This is a list of T cell receptor beta chains from one sample in a study of T cells after posttransplantation cyclophosphamide. The method was immunoSEQ multiplex PCR; TCRdb's version includes in-frame clones alone and lacks a portion of them. The sample carries 20,000 to 25,000 clones, under 85% recorded once. Sequencing used memory CD4+ T cells sorted from PBMCs. The receptors shown here come from a woman in her fifties or sixties in good health, CMV-negative, and a related stem cell transplant donor. CDR3s include the opening cysteine and the closing phenylalanine or tryptophan. The order of the fields is V gene, clone size, D gene, J gene, CDR3 protein, CDR3 DNA. D genes are given only for firm matches. For some rows the clone size is stated as once, few or many, or as a class when expanded; others skip it.

V: TRBV28; size: NA; D: NA; J: TRBJ1-1; CDR3: CASSLSYTEAFF; DNA: TGTGCCAGCAGTCTATCATACACTGAAGCTTTCTTT
V: TRBV19; size: NA; D: TRBD2; J: TRBJ2-1; CDR3: CASSIVGRAENEQFF; DNA: TGTGCCAGTAGTATAGTCGGGAGGGCGGAAAATGAGCAGTTCTTC
V: TRBV29-1; size: NA; D: NA; J: TRBJ1-1; CDR3: CSVEAAGQEAFF; DNA: TGCAGCGTTGAAGCCGCCGGACAAGAAGCTTTCTTT
V: TRBV30; size: NA; D: NA; J: TRBJ1-1; CDR3: CAWSKGYTEAFF; DNA: TGTGCCTGGAGTAAGGGGTACACTGAAGCTTTCTTT
V: TRBV6-5; size: NA; D: NA; J: TRBJ1-5; CDR3: CASRSLVRSNQPQHF; DNA: TGTGCCAGCCGCTCCCTAGTGCGAAGCAATCAGCCCCAGCATTTT
V: TRBV7-2; size: NA; D: TRBD1; J: TRBJ2-7; CDR3: CASSSLGQGRNEQYF; DNA: TGTGCCAGCAGCTCCCTGGGACAGGGTAGGAACGAGCAGTACTTC
V: TRBV28; size: NA; D: NA; J: TRBJ1-2; CDR3: CASRGWEAYGYTF; DNA: TGTGCCAGCAGGGGCTGGGAGGCCTATGGCTACACCTTC
V: TRBV4-3; size: NA; D: TRBD1; J: TRBJ1-2; CDR3: CASSQELVSRGTGYTF; DNA: TGCGCCAGCAGCCAAGAATTAGTAAGCAGGGGGACTGGCTACACCTTC
V: TRBV30; size: NA; D: NA; J: TRBJ2-4; CDR3: CAWSDGNGRSIQYF; DNA: TGTGCCTGGAGTGACGGGAATGGGCGGAGCATTCAGTACTTC
V: TRBV18; size: NA; D: TRBD1; J: TRBJ2-7; CDR3: CAGRRDSSYEQYF; DNA: TGTGCCGGCCGCCGGGACAGTTCCTACGAGCAGTACTTC
V: TRBV9; size: NA; D: NA; J: TRBJ2-7; CDR3: CASSIQGGYEQYF; DNA: TGTGCCAGCAGCATACAGGGGGGGTACGAGCAGTACTTC
V: TRBV7-2; size: NA; D: NA; J: TRBJ2-1; CDR3: CASSLGKQHNEQFF; DNA: TGTGCCAGCAGCTTAGGGAAACAGCACAATGAGCAGTTCTTC
V: TRBV5-1; size: NA; D: NA; J: TRBJ2-3; CDR3: CASSLRASADTQYF; DNA: TGCGCCAGCAGCTTGAGGGCTAGCGCAGATACGCAGTATTTT
V: TRBV28; size: once; D: TRBD2; J: TRBJ2-7; CDR3: CASSQWGIAGTYEQYF; DNA: TGTGCCAGCAGTCAATGGGGGATAGCGGGAACCTACGAGCAGTACTTC
V: TRBV2; size: NA; D: NA; J: TRBJ2-5; CDR3: CASSGGRGGQETQYF; DNA: TGTGCCAGCAGTGGAGGGAGGGGGGGCCAAGAGACCCAGTACTTC
V: TRBV29-1; size: NA; D: NA; J: TRBJ1-6; CDR3: CSVQGSYNSPLHF; DNA: TGCAGCGTTCAGGGTTCCTATAATTCACCCCTCCACTTT
V: TRBV27; size: NA; D: NA; J: TRBJ2-7; CDR3: CASSLSKPSYEQYF; DNA: TGTGCCAGCAGTTTATCGAAGCCCTCCTACGAGCAGTACTTC
V: TRBV14; size: NA; D: NA; J: TRBJ2-5; CDR3: CASSHSLTVQETQYF; DNA: TGTGCCAGCAGCCACTCGCTGACAGTCCAAGAGACCCAGTACTTC
V: TRBV6-4; size: NA; D: NA; J: TRBJ2-2; CDR3: CASTQLLPRVVGRGELFF; DNA: TGTGCCAGCACCCAACTGTTGCCCCGTGTGGTGGGCAGAGGGGAGCTGTTTTTT
V: TRBV7-9; size: once; D: TRBD1; J: TRBJ1-6; CDR3: CASSLGQGYNSPLHF; DNA: TGTGCCAGCAGCTTGGGACAGGGTTATAATTCACCCCTCCACTTT
V: TRBV9; size: NA; D: TRBD2; J: TRBJ2-3; CDR3: CASSVSASGTGDTQYF; DNA: TGTGCCAGCAGCGTATCGGCTAGCGGGACGGGAGATACGCAGTATTTT
V: TRBV28; size: NA; D: NA; J: TRBJ2-5; CDR3: CASSTTGATEAQYF; DNA: TGTGCCAGCAGTACGACGGGTGCTACTGAGGCCCAGTACTTC